This passage covers 14 T cell receptor beta chains from one sample sequenced in a study of blood T cells in healthy people across ages. A J-beta primer mix and a sample-barcoded 5' primer were used in a second PCR of about 7 to 12 cycles. Each CDR3 protein is one row after TCRdb ran MiXCR on the 5' RACE reads. Among 650,000 to 950,000 distinct CDR3 sequences, roughly 44% were seen once, and the ten largest hold approximately 20%. The specimen sequenced was blood. Receptors were obtained from a man aged 60-69 years in good health.

This chain joins TRBV6-2 or TRBV6-3 and TRBJ2-6; no clear D gene. V shed 4 bases and J shed 1 base, with 8 bases lying between them. This CDR3 is 15 amino acids long. Per germline, CDR1 MNHEY and CDR2 SVGEGT. The CDR3 nucleotides read TGTGCCAGCAGTTTAATCGGTTCTGGGGCCAACGTCCTGACTTTC. Translating gives CASSLIGSGANVLTF.

This clonotype was observed at least ten times. An end of the junction differs from the germline gene, which may be a read error. The chain uses TRBV5-1 and TRBJ2-5; D gene uncertain. The CDR3 contains 12 residues. Germline CDR1 is SGHRS and CDR2 is YFSETQ. In nucleotides, the CDR3 is TGTGCCAGCAGTTCCCTCCAAGAGACCCAGTACTTC. As protein: CASSSLQETQYF.

This clonotype was picked up a small number of times. V usage is TRBV7-8 and J usage is TRBJ1-1; D remains unclear. CDR1 is SGHVS and CDR2 is FQNEAQ in the germline V gene. This CDR3 spans 14 amino acids. Trimming shortened V by 0 bases and J by 0 bases, and 5 bases separated the two germline ends. CDR3 in amino acids: CASSLANMNTEAFF. CDR3 sequence (DNA): TGTGCCAGCAGCTTAGCGAACATGAACACTGAAGCTTTCTTT.

This clonotype was observed a few times. The chain has TRBV9 and TRBJ2-7; possibly TRBD2 for D (6 bases). Germline assignment: CDR1 SGDLS and CDR2 YYNGEE. This CDR3 has 16 amino acids. V was clipped by 0 bases and J by 0 bases, with 13 bases between them. The CDR3 sequence is CASSVDAGTSSYEQYF. CDR3 sequence (DNA): TGTGCCAGCAGCGTAGATGCGGGGACCTCCTCCTACGAGCAGTACTTC. The entire variable domain, with the rest obtained from reference TRBV9 and TRBJ2-7, is as follows: DSGVTQTPKHLITATGQRVTLRCSPRSGDLSVYWYQQSLDQGLQFLIQYYNGEERAKGNILERFSAQQFPDLHSELNLSSLELGDSALYFCASSVDAGTSSYEQYFGPGTRLTVT.

This clonotype was counted only a few times. V gene TRBV4-3 combines with J gene TRBJ1-2, with no clear D. Germline V lookup: CDR1 LGHNA, CDR2 YSLEER. The length of the CDR3 is 15 residues. The ends were cut back, 0 bases at V and 4 bases at J, with 12 bases in the middle. This chain's CDR3 is CASSQDLPSRYGYTF. CDR3 bases: TGCGCCAGCAGCCAAGATCTCCCGTCCCGCTATGGCTACACCTTC.

The rearrangement links TRBV15 to TRBJ2-1; 10 bases agree with TRBD2. Germline-derived CDR1 and CDR2 are LNHNV and YYDKDF (reference sequence). V trimming: 1 base; J trimming: 10 bases; junction bases outside the gene matches: 10. This CDR3 spans 16 amino acids. CDR3 nucleotides: TGTGCCACCAGCAGAGCAGCGAGCGGGGGGGCCTCGGAGCAGTTCTTC. It translates to CATSRAASGGASEQFF.

The chain has TRBV7-9 and TRBJ2-1, with D unresolved. The V gene's germline CDR1 is SEHNR and CDR2 FQNEAQ (reference sequence). Trimming took 0 bases from V and 7 from J, leaving 13 bases between them. The CDR3 extends over 15 amino acids. The CDR3 region has the DNA TGTGCCAGCAGCTTAGCGGCCAGTCCCGCTAATGAGCAGTTCTTC. Protein product: CASSLAASPANEQFF.

The chain couples TRBV7-2 to TRBJ2-3; 16 bases map to TRBD2. This CDR3 has 20 residues. J lost 0 bases, V lost 4 bases, and 10 bases had no gene match. CDR1 and CDR2 (germline): SGHTA, FQGNSA. The chain's CDR3 is CASSYIPGTSGGGSTDTQYF. CDR3 coding DNA: TGTGCCAGCAGCTACATACCCGGGACTAGCGGGGGGGGCAGCACAGATACGCAGTATTTT.

This clonotype was found a few times. The chain has TRBV25-1 and TRBJ2-7; D is perhaps TRBD1 (5 bases). Trimming pared 5 bases from V and 0 bases from J, leaving 17 bases between. The CDR3 consists of 16 residues. Germline-derived CDR1 and CDR2 are MGHDK and SYGVNS. CDR3 loop: CASSSPDSYYSYEQYF. The CDR3 region has the DNA TGTGCCAGCAGTTCACCTGACAGCTACTACTCCTACGAGCAGTACTTC.

V and J are TRBV20-1 and TRBJ2-7, with 8 positions matching TRBD1. The CDR3 is made up of 14 amino acids. With 2 bases clipped from V and 5 bases from J, the junction kept 8 bases outside the gene matches. CDR1 and CDR2 (germline): DFQATT, SNEGSKA (reference sequence). In DNA, the CDR3 is TGCAGTGCTAGATCCCGGACAGGGTACAACGAGCAGTACTTC. This sequence encodes CSARSRTGYNEQYF.

The chain has TRBV5-1 and TRBJ1-1; tentatively, D is TRBD1 (6 bases). The CDR3 extends over 17 amino acids. CDR1 and CDR2 from the germline V gene are SGHRS and YFSETQ. Trimming took off 0 bases at V and 5 bases at J, with 20 bases between the two ends. CDR3 bases: TGCGCCAGCAGCTTGGCCGGGGACATCGGGTGGGTAACTGAAGCTTTCTTT. Amino acid sequence: CASSLAGDIGWVTEAFF.

In this sample, this clonotype turned up once. This chain uses TRBV6-5 with TRBJ2-4; tentative D call: TRBD2 (5 bases). TRBJ2-7 matches the DNA end more closely, so the J call is doubtful. This CDR3 has 17 residues. Germline loops: CDR1 MNHEY, CDR2 SVGAGI. CDR3 protein: CASSYSAGSDYSYEQYF. CDR3 DNA sequence: TGTGCCAGCAGTTACTCAGCAGGTAGCGATTACTCCTACGAGCAGTACTTC.

The chain joins TRBV12-5 to TRBJ2-3; D gene unclear. This CDR3 has 15 residues. The V and J ends lost 5 bases and 4 bases respectively, with 16 bases between them. From germline, CDR1 is LGHNT and CDR2 FRNRAP. The CDR3: CASGKGGVRADTQYF. CDR3 DNA sequence: TGTGCTAGTGGTAAGGGTGGGGTTAGGGCAGATACGCAGTATTTT.

This clonotype was observed a few times. The chain links TRBV7-9 to TRBJ1-6; 7 positions match TRBD1. Germline trimming cut 5 bases from V and 5 bases from J; bases unmatched to any gene: 6. The CDR3 loop spans 15 amino acids. CDR1 is SEHNR and CDR2 is FQNEAQ in the germline V gene (reference sequence). The CDR3 nucleotides are TGTGCCAGCAGCCCCAGGGGGGGGGATAATTCACCCCTCCACTTT. Its translation is CASSPRGGDNSPLHF.